The 2 T cell receptor beta chains presented below share a single source sample, sequenced in a study of T cell responses to AZD1222 COVID-19 vaccine. The repertoire was sequenced with immunoSEQ multiplex PCR; TCRdb's copy has only in-frame clones and lacks some. The sample has approximately 120,000 clones, approximately 90% seen once. This specimen consisted of peripheral blood, obtained on day 0 of AZD1222 vaccination. The origin of the receptors is an adult in good health.

V and J are TRBV7-2 and TRBJ2-2; D possibly uses TRBD1 or TRBD2 (5 bases each). Trimming cost V 6 bases and J 1 base, with 15 bases left between them. The CDR3 extends over 16 amino acids. Germline CDR1 SGHTA, CDR2 FQGNSA. CDR3: CASSQRGAGNTGELFF. CDR3 in DNA: TGTGCCAGCAGTCAACGGGGCGCGGGGAACACCGGGGAGCTGTTTTTT.

The V gene is TRBV5-1, the J gene TRBJ2-1; TRBD2 matches 11 bases. Trimming cost V 4 bases and J 0 bases; bases outside gene matches: 12. This CDR3 is 19 amino acids long. Germline CDR1 SGHRS, CDR2 YFSETQ. The CDR3 loop is CASSLTTSGNFASYNEQFF. CDR3 nucleotide sequence: TGCGCCAGCAGCCTAACGACTAGCGGGAACTTCGCCTCCTACAATGAGCAGTTCTTC.